This T cell receptor beta chain stems from a study of shared clonotypes between healthy human individuals. Some clones are missing from TCRdb's copy, which holds only in-frame ones; the method was immunoSEQ multiplex PCR. The top ten clones hold 1.5% of a sample with about a million clones, under 80% of them seen once. The germline V gene has CDR1 WNHNN and CDR2 SYGVQD (reference sequence). Unmatched junction bases numbered 18, after V lost 9 bases and J lost 3 bases. There are 17 residues in the CDR3. The source of this sequence is a man in his late teens or twenties in good health. The sequenced sample was memory CD4+ T cells sorted from blood. The sample's subset: CD45RA-negative fraction. This chain connects TRBV10-1 to TRBJ2-5; 8 bases are a match to TRBD1. CDR3 sequence reads: CARKSGTGRIQEETQYF. CDR3 in DNA: TGCGCCAGAAAATCGGGGACAGGAAGGATTCAAGAAGAGACCCAGTACTTC.